This TCR beta chain was sequenced for a study of cytomegalovirus exposure and HLA in healthy donors. Overall study context: Unique TCRs from HLA-typed donors, around 79 million of them, were held in an early data release.

The CDR3 runs to 14 residues. V lost 5 bases to trimming and J lost 1 base; unmatched junction nucleotides: 3. The germline V gene encodes CDR1 SGHTA and CDR2 FQGNSA. Vbeta (60) and Jbeta (13) primers were used in the PCR. Sequencing was performed with immunoSEQ multiplex PCR; in TCRdb, only in-frame clones are kept and a portion is missing. The sample yields around 220,000 clones, 83% seen once. The receptor was derived from a girl under 18 in good health and CMV-seronegative. The sample consisted of PBMCs. The chain carries TRBV7-2 and TRBJ2-5; 8 positions match TRBD1. CDR3 loop: CASSPTGAQETQYF. CDR3 bases: TGTGCCAGCAGCCCGACAGGGGCCCAAGAGACCCAGTACTTC.